The source of this T cell receptor (beta chain) is a study of control samples from healthy donors and cancer patients. The data were produced by immunoSEQ multiplex PCR, yet TCRdb's version contains in-frame clones alone and is incomplete. The sample carries around 95,000 clones, roughly 90% recorded once. The germline V gene has CDR1 KGHSH and CDR2 LQKENI. The CDR3 extends over 14 amino acids. Trimming took 3 bases from V and 5 from J, leaving 13 bases between them. This chain joins TRBV18 and TRBJ1-1; D is uncertain. This TCR was sampled from a woman aged 45 to 65 in good health. The specimen sequenced was blood. The CDR3 sequence is CASSPVEGGTEAFF. The CDR3 DNA sequence: TGTGCCAGCTCACCGGTCGAGGGTGGGACTGAAGCTTTCTTT.